The 20 T cell receptor beta chains below all came from one sample that was sequenced in a study of blood T cell repertoires in COVID-19. TCRdb keeps only in-frame clones here, not all; method: immunoSEQ multiplex PCR. The sample holds over 60,000 clones, around 87% seen once. The sample comprised peripheral blood. The receptors stem from a middle-aged man with acute or convalescent COVID-19.

The rearrangement uses TRBV7-9 and TRBJ1-4, with D maybe TRBD1 (5 bases). The CDR3 runs to 14 residues. V lost 1 base and J lost 5, with 8 bases in between. Germline lookup yields CDR1 SEHNR and CDR2 FQNEAQ (reference sequence). In nucleotides, the CDR3 is TGTGCCAGCAGCTTAGTGGGGGGAAATGAAAAACTGTTTTTT. Translation gives CASSLVGGNEKLFF.

The chain joins TRBV5-5 to TRBJ2-1; perhaps TRBD2 as D (6 bases). This CDR3 is built from 16 residues. Germline lookup yields CDR1 SGHKS and CDR2 YYEKEE (reference sequence). V dropped 0 bases and J dropped 4 bases, with 14 bases sitting between them. The DNA for the CDR3 is TGTGCCAGCAGCTTGGCGGGAGCTCTTTCGTACAATGAGCAGTTCTTC. Its protein is CASSLAGALSYNEQFF.

The chain combines TRBV5-4 with TRBJ2-7, with TRBD2 identical over 12 bases. The CDR3 sequence is 14 residues long. Losses at the gene ends were 4 bases for V and 3 bases for J; bases not matched to a gene: 2. Germline V gene sequence: CDR1 SGHNT, CDR2 YYREEE (reference sequence). The CDR3 DNA reads as TGTGCCAGCAGCCCTAGCGGGAGGGTCTACGAGCAGTACTTC. Amino acid sequence: CASSPSGRVYEQYF.

The V call is TRBV11-3, the J call TRBJ2-7; 12 bases line up with TRBD2. This CDR3 contains 16 residues. Germline V gene lookup returns CDR1 SGHNT and CDR2 YENEEA. V lost 5 bases and J lost 1; bases outside the gene matches: 6. The CDR3 bases are TGTGCCAGCAGCCTCCCTGGACTAGCGGGGTCCTACGAGCAGTACTTC. Residues: CASSLPGLAGSYEQYF.

The chain carries TRBV7-9 and TRBJ2-2; a possible D gene is TRBD1 (6 bases). CDR1 is SEHNR, CDR2 FQNEAQ, per germline (reference sequence). The germline V and J ends were trimmed by 6 bases and 1 base, with 15 bases remaining between them. This CDR3 comprises 16 residues. The CDR3 region has the DNA TGTGCCAGCAGACCTGGGACAATAAAGAACACCGGGGAGCTGTTTTTT. Residues: CASRPGTIKNTGELFF.

This rearrangement joins TRBV27 to TRBJ2-4, with 9 bases matching TRBD1. Germline assignment: CDR1 MNHEY and CDR2 SMNVEV (reference sequence). After removal of 4 bases from V and 9 bases from J, the junction contained 16 bases not matched to a gene. CDR3 length: 17 amino acids. CDR3 protein: CASSSDRDRVPVGIQYF. Written as DNA, the CDR3 is TGTGCCAGCAGTTCCGACCGGGACAGGGTGCCTGTTGGCATTCAGTACTTC.

For this clone: Within the sample, other DNA sequences also encode this same CDR3. The chain employs TRBV18 and TRBJ2-1; 11 positions match TRBD2. Germline assignment: CDR1 KGHSH and CDR2 LQKENI. This CDR3 has 18 residues. V lost 2 bases, J lost 0 bases, and 6 bases stayed unmatched. The CDR3 DNA sequence: TGTGCCAGCTCACCAACAGGACTAGCGGGCGGCTCCTACAATGAGCAGTTCTTC. Residues: CASSPTGLAGGSYNEQFF. Together with reference TRBV18 and TRBJ2-1, the CDR3 gives the full variable domain: NAGVMQNPRHLVRRRGQEARLRCSPMKGHSHVYWYRQLPEEGLKFMVYLQKENIIDESGMPKERFSAEFPKEGPSILRIQQVVRGDSAAYFCASSPTGLAGGSYNEQFFGPGTRLTVL.

This chain joins TRBV15 and TRBJ2-7; 10 positions agree with TRBD1. This CDR3 is built from 13 residues. V shed 3 bases and J 5 bases; nucleotides not matched to a gene: 1. Per germline, CDR1 LNHNV and CDR2 YYDKDF (reference sequence). CDR3 loop: CATSRGTGDEQYF. The CDR3 bases are TGTGCCACCAGCAGGGGGACAGGGGACGAGCAGTACTTC.

J is TRBJ1-4 and V is TRBV27; D is undetermined. Trimming took 4 bases from V and 8 from J, leaving 14 bases between them. CDR3 length: 14 residues. CDR1 is MNHEY and CDR2 is SMNVEV in the germline V gene (reference sequence). The CDR3 loop reads CASSSTILPEKLFF. The CDR3 DNA reads TGTGCCAGCAGTTCAACAATATTACCCGAAAAACTGTTTTTT.

The chain is built from TRBV21-1 and TRBJ2-7; the D call TRBD1 from the table was never checked on the DNA. TRBV21-1 counts as a pseudogene. The CDR3 length is 19 residues. CDR3 nucleotides: TGTGCCAGCAGCGCACCTAGCTTTCCCGGGACAGAGTTACCCTACGAGCAGTACTTC. Its protein product is CASSAPSFPGTELPYEQYF.

The rearrangement links TRBV29-1 to TRBJ2-7; 9 nucleotides match TRBD2. This CDR3 is built from 13 residues. The V gene's germline CDR1 is SQVTM and CDR2 ANQGSEA. The V gene end was trimmed by 6 bases and the J gene end by 4 bases; junction bases not matched to a gene: 7. CDR3 loop: CSVVAGVGYEQYF. DNA for the CDR3: TGCAGCGTGGTAGCGGGAGTCGGGTACGAGCAGTACTTC.

This sequence joins TRBV6-6 and TRBJ1-2; D unresolved. The germline V gene has CDR1 MNHNY and CDR2 SVGAGI (reference sequence). V lost 6 bases to trimming and J lost 2 bases, with 13 bases between them. The CDR3 spans 14 residues. For the CDR3, the DNA is TGTGCCAGCAGCCCGGCTGGCAGGAACTATGGCTACACCTTC. Protein product: CASSPAGRNYGYTF.

The chain couples TRBV7-9 to TRBJ1-2; 7 nucleotides align to TRBD1. J lost 3 bases, V lost 5 bases, and 3 bases had no gene match. The CDR3 loop spans 13 amino acids. Germline assignment: CDR1 SEHNR and CDR2 FQNEAQ (reference sequence). CDR3: CASSMQGDYGYTF. The CDR3, as DNA: TGTGCCAGCAGCATGCAGGGGGACTATGGCTACACCTTC.

The table lists this clone with a count of one. The V and J genes are TRBV12-5 and TRBJ2-7, with TRBD2 identical over 13 bases. From germline, CDR1 is LGHNT and CDR2 FRNRAP. The CDR3 totals 16 residues. Trimming removed 5 bases from V and 4 bases from J; junction bases left unmatched: 8. The CDR3: CASGGGLAGAGYEQYF. The CDR3, as DNA: TGTGCTAGTGGTGGCGGACTAGCGGGAGCTGGTTACGAGCAGTACTTC.

Written as DNA, the CDR3 is TGTGCCATCAGTGAGGTGTCGATGGCGGGAACTGAGCAGTTCTTC. Its translation is CAISEVSMAGTEQFF. The chain joins TRBV10-3 to TRBJ2-1, with D possibly being TRBD2 (6 bases). Looked up from germline, CDR1 is ENHRY and CDR2 is SYGVKD. With 2 bases removed from V and 9 bases from J, the gap between germline ends came to 17 bases. The CDR3 is 15 amino acids.

The count of this clone is one. The chain carries TRBV6-5 and TRBJ1-1; D possibly corresponds to TRBD1 (5 bases). The CDR3 sequence is 13 residues long. Germline lookup yields CDR1 MNHEY and CDR2 SVGAGI. Between the trimmed V and J ends, which lost 7 bases and 4 bases, there was a span of 13 bases. CDR3 loop: CASIGTGGTEAFF. CDR3 DNA sequence: TGTGCCAGCATAGGGACGGGGGGCACTGAAGCTTTCTTT.

The rearrangement joins TRBV19 to TRBJ2-7; D is ambiguous. Germline CDR1 reads LNHDA; CDR2 reads SQIVND (reference sequence). V lost 10 bases, J lost 7 bases, and 14 bases lay in between. The CDR3 is 11 residues long. CDR3 amino acids: CATQRGFEQYF. CDR3 sequence (DNA): TGTGCCACCCAGCGAGGCTTTGAGCAGTACTTC. Supplemented by reference TRBV19 and TRBJ2-7, the full variable domain reads DGGITQSPKYLFRKEGQNVTLSCEQNLNHDAMYWYRQDPGQGLRLIYYSQIVNDFQKGDIAEGYSVSREKKESFPLTVTSAQKNPTAFYLCATQRGFEQYFGPGTRLTVT.

This chain joins TRBV15 and TRBJ2-1; 12 positions agree with TRBD2. With V trimmed by 0 bases and J by 5 bases, 5 bases remained unmatched. The CDR3 loop spans 17 amino acids. The germline CDR1 and CDR2 sequences are LNHNV and YYDKDF (reference sequence). CDR3 sequence: CATSRDHTSGRNNEQFF. The CDR3, as DNA: TGTGCCACCAGCAGAGATCACACTAGCGGGAGGAACAATGAGCAGTTCTTC.

The V call is TRBV24-1, the J call TRBJ2-3, with TRBD1 matching over 9 bases. V was pared by 4 bases and J by 3 bases, with 7 bases of the junction left unmatched. The CDR3 covers 16 residues. Germline V gene sequence: CDR1 KGHDR, CDR2 SFDVKD. CDR3 bases: TGTGCCACCAGTGACCCCACAGGGGGCAGGACAGATACGCAGTATTTT. It yields the protein CATSDPTGGRTDTQYF.

The chain is built from TRBV3-1 (or the pseudogene TRBV3-2) and TRBJ2-5; D might be TRBD2 (6 bases). CDR3 length equals 19 residues. Trimming cost V 1 base and J 3 bases, with 24 bases left between them. CDR1 is LGHDT, CDR2 YNNKEL, per germline (reference sequence). In DNA, the CDR3 is TGTGCCAGCAGCCAAGGCCTTGGGTGGGAGGCGGCCCCCAAAGAGACCCAGTACTTC. Amino acids: CASSQGLGWEAAPKETQYF.